The clone carrying this T cell receptor beta chain was counted ten times or more. Its cognate antigen is unknown. This sample is part of a study of T cell repertoires in cytomegalovirus infection. The wider study: CMV infection and matching HLA type were both indicated by public TCR beta signatures.

Germline V gives CDR1 SGHTA, CDR2 FQGTGA. Trimming removed 1 base at V and 4 bases at J, with 13 bases between. The CDR3 is made up of 16 amino acids. Study-level findings and limits: Ex vivo responses were dominated by HLA-C-restricted CMV-specific TCR beta clonotypes.

TCRdb analysed the reads with MiXCR anew, one entry per CDR3 protein. Here the sample spans 500,000 or so distinct CDR3 sequences, approximately 15% being singletons. The sequenced sample was CD8+ T cells from PBMCs. The receptor was derived from a human donor in good health (CMV status not recorded). Some clones in this sample may be carry-over from other donors' samples. The V call is TRBV7-3, the J call TRBJ2-2; D gene ambiguous. This CDR3 is CASSLNGDRSTGELFF. In DNA form, the CDR3 reads TGTGCCAGCAGCTTAAACGGCGACCGAAGCACCGGGGAGCTGTTTTTT.